The sequence of this TCR beta chain was determined in a study of cytomegalovirus exposure and HLA in healthy donors (dated by TCRdb to the late 2010s). Regarding the complete study: An earlier analysis of approximately 590 of the donors reported roughly 300 Gb of sequence data and around 120 million unique TCR beta sequences from approximately 180 million T cells. An early release that covered approximately 600 HLA-typed donors contained about 300 gigabases of sequencing data and around 85 million unique TCR sequences. Of the 300 to 500 genotyped donors, more than 75% were placed in the genetic ancestry cluster associated with self-reported Caucasian donors. The study was designed to test whether signatures of past pathogen exposure could be identified by cataloging public T cell receptors. The T cell repertoires of 550 to 850 subjects were profiled by immunosequencing and related to cytomegalovirus serostatus. Besides the first cohort of under 700 subjects, a separate validation cohort made up of over 100 different subjects was used. To predict cytomegalovirus infection status, the study combined high-throughput TCR immunosequencing, statistical association of individual TCRs with disease status, and machine learning. A later analysis re-examined previously published TCR beta repertoires from just over 650 donors and added high-resolution HLA genotyping to investigate patterns of TCR occurrence. In the later analysis, no new phenotypic data were used to find candidate immune exposures; instead, reliance was placed on TCR beta sequences and their occurrence across donors. An earlier analysis of 500 to 650 of the donors applied high-throughput TCR beta sequencing to assess whether each TCR beta V gene segment acted as functional or pseudogenic. Donor age, sex, ethnicity and CMV serostatus were compiled together with the repertoire data. In a later genetic analysis, genome-wide SNP genotypes for about three fifths of the roughly 670 donors were used, and that subset was treated as a discovery cohort. Every discovery cohort repertoire had been produced on one sequencing platform. HLA typing included class I and class II loci at four-digit resolution. Typing coverage varied by locus: about 620-640 donors for A, B, C, DRB1 and DQB1; 522 for DQA1; about 600 for DPA1; under 490 for DPB1. Several DR-DQ haplotypes were treated as single units for association and clustering because of strong linkage in the cohort. Across around 400 genotyped donors of the cohort, an average of roughly 230,000 unique TCR beta nucleotide sequences per donor were sequenced, and around 19% of those sequences were non-productive. Results the study describes overall, beyond this receptor: The only immune exposure information available for the cohort was CMV serostatus. Because counts were too low, some 17 rarely observed V segments, including chromosome 9 orphons, were left out of the earlier analysis of some 600 of the donors. In an earlier analysis of 587 of the donors, most TCR beta V segments appeared in productive rearrangements about 90% or about 30% of the time, broadly matching IMGT annotations. In a later genetic analysis, a missense DCLRE1C variant was associated with V-gene and J-gene trimming of TCR beta chains, and the association was replicated in an independent cohort. A total of 150 to 200 TCR beta chains were listed by the study as associated with cytomegalovirus. Assigning TCR associations to individual alleles was difficult when HLA alleles, especially DR and DQ, strongly co-occurred. A later analysis found that most CMV-associated TCR beta chains appeared HLA-restricted, with HLA associations seemingly driven largely by CMV exposure. A later analysis found that TCR association rates varied across HLA loci, with DRB1 alleles showing the most associated TCRs and HLA-C alleles the fewest. Roughly uniform sequencing depth across donors was assumed in presence/absence analyses, although this assumption may not hold. Compared with equally common non-associated chains, HLA-associated TCR beta chains in a later analysis were more clonally expanded and had lower generation probabilities. Only TCR beta chains were sequenced in this cohort, and the absence of alpha or paired-chain data limited detectable features. Most TCR sequences were seen in very few donors, while some public TCRs were found in many individuals. In a later analysis, around 15,000 TCR beta sequences were associated with specific HLA alleles at a false discovery rate of 0.05. Because some donors lacked HLA typing at each locus, the association tests relied only on the typed subset. Cytomegalovirus status was reported to be diagnosed by the classifier with high specificity and sensitivity in both the original and validation cohorts. Linkage disequilibrium might explain the correlated functional status among segregating V segments, but an unknown experimental factor could not be ruled out. A cluster of highly shared sequence variants was judged likely to be a technical artifact of the sequencing pipeline. The authors suggested that the approach could potentially be generalized to other disease states and immunological phenotypes. A further reported finding was that TCR beta sequences accurately predicted the HLA-A and HLA-B alleles for most subjects in the first cohort. A later genetic analysis reported fewer N-insertions in productive TCRs among donors in an Asian-associated ancestry cluster than the roughly 650-donor mean. The 87-base-pair reads could not distinguish some IMGT-functional V segments, including TRBV6-2 and TRBV6-3, so those segments were excluded. A few of the identified cytomegalovirus-associated TCR beta chains were confirmed in vitro to be specific for cytomegalovirus antigens. Several of the top co-occurrence clusters appeared to be linked to parvovirus B19, influenza, CMV and Epstein-Barr virus, according to a later analysis.

The cohort consisted of 600 to 750 healthy bone marrow donors. At the time of sampling, all cohort members were nominally healthy, though unrecorded immune exposures were likely present. The donor was CMV seronegative and was included in the group of a few hundred seronegative cohort members. Each donor provided a peripheral blood sample, and peripheral blood mononuclear cells were used for TCR beta sequencing. The Qiagen DNeasy Blood Extraction Kit was used to extract genomic DNA from the blood cell samples. The CDR3 measures 14 amino acids from cysteine to phenylalanine. The DNA shown is the 42-base CDR3, in frame from base 1. Taken from the germline V gene, the CDR1 and CDR2 loops are MGHDK and SYGVNS. V lost 6 bases and J lost 8 bases, and the count of bases not matched to a germline gene is 13. Library preparation used the immunoSEQ multiplex PCR assay. For the multiplex PCR, a mixture combining 60 forward primers for TCR Vbeta segments and 13 reverse primers for TCR Jbeta segments was used. Amplification of the CDR3 region of rearranged TCR beta genes was performed with a multiplex PCR assay on genomic DNA. The Illumina HiSeq System was used to sequence the amplified TCR beta libraries as 87-base-pair reads. For the original study's pipeline: A later analysis tallied 75 million to 95 million unique TCR beta chains across the 700 or so repertoires, and about 12 million of those chains were shared by two or more donors. Raw reads were error-corrected and collapsed into unique sequences with a nearest-neighbor algorithm that merged closely related sequences to remove PCR and sequencing errors. CDR3 sequences were aligned to IMGT reference sequences to assign V, D and J gene segments. Each retained sequence needed at least a six-nucleotide match to both a V gene segment and a J gene segment. Rearrangements were called productive when the CDR3 lacked stop codons and stayed in frame with V and J; all others were non-productive. CDR3 was defined according to IMGT convention as the region running from the second conserved V-encoded cysteine to the conserved J-encoded phenylalanine. Sequences without an unambiguous match to a single V gene segment were excluded from the earlier analysis of approximately 560 of the donors. An earlier analysis of some 500 of the donors classified V segments as functional when productive rearrangements were above 56.7% and as segregating when the standard deviation between donors was above 5%. A statistical classification framework was built for diagnosing cytomegalovirus status from the catalog of TCR beta chain sequences. In a later analysis, V and J genes were assigned by comparing TCR nucleotide sequences against IMGT/GENE-DB human TR gene sequences. A later analysis assigned CDR3 sequences and most-parsimonious VDJ recombination scenarios with the TCRdist pipeline. A later analysis defined each TCR beta chain by its CDR3 amino acid sequence plus V-gene family, and excluded reads lacking a unique V-gene family. To address suspected cross-contamination and a sequencing artifact, a later analysis removed approximately 590 highly shared, low-generation-probability nucleotide sequences. In a later analysis, a clonal expansion index was calculated for each public chain from normalized within-repertoire ranks of inferred template counts. In a later analysis, generation probabilities were computed with a VDJ recombination model fitted to out-of-frame rearrangements, and the resulting probabilities were checked against IGoR. Hypergeometric tests were used in a later analysis to score TCR-TCR, TCR-HLA and TCR-CMV co-occurrence, with a repertoire-size bias correction applied to the TCR pairs. To estimate false discovery rates, a later analysis permuted the HLA or CMV assignments 20 times. A later analysis grouped co-occurring TCRs with DBSCAN, adding TCRdist sequence similarity when clustering within HLA-allele-positive subsets. Co-occurrence clustering excluded repertoires with fewer than 30,000 or more than 120,000 public chains, plus five with anomalous nucleotide sharing. TCRdb provides this immuneACCESS table in a form limited to in-frame rearrangements. Some clones are lacking; in checked studies, under half of them reflect an unresolved V gene, and why the rest are absent is not known. V, J and clone size derive from that table, while D and trimming were established from the DNA sequence. The sample records over 80,000 clones, 73% of which are singletons. The ten largest make up around 3.5% of the sample.

With regard to this clone: Its target antigen remains unknown. Per-nucleotide qualities are absent, and no much larger clonotype sits a single base away.

Sequencing was performed on PBMCs. This clonotype was sampled from a man between 35 and 55 years old in good health and CMV-seronegative. This chain is built from TRBV25-1 and TRBJ2-7, with 7 middle bases fitting TRBD2. Read as DNA, the sequence is TGTGCCAGCAGCTTGGGGCACGGGGGGTCTCAGCAGTACTTC. Its translation reads: CASSLGHGGSQQYF.